This TCR beta chain was sequenced for a study of Ad26.COV2.S vaccination and SARS-CoV-2 variants. Overall study context: Among those in the COV1001 Ad26.COV2.S trial arm was the donor. Ad26.COV2.S given intramuscularly, once or twice 56 days apart.

TCRdb keeps only in-frame clones here, not all; method: immunoSEQ multiplex PCR. This sample yields hundreds of thousands of clones, of which roughly 89% are seen a single time; approximately 5% belongs to the top ten. Documented treatment: some 19 received Ad26.COV2.S at low or high dose, single or two shots; five or six received placebo; per-sample allocation not given. Sample collection was performed on day 63 after the first vaccine or placebo injection. Aged 18-55 years, donor was enrolled in Boston in about 2020. Germline CDR1 LGHNA, CDR2 YNFKEQ. There are 17 residues in the CDR3. The V gene lost 1 base and the J gene lost 0 bases, with 13 bases spanning the gap.

Sample: peripheral blood, taken in a trial of Ad26.COV2.S vaccine versus placebo. This sequence joins TRBV4-2 and TRBJ1-3; D uncertain. This TCR came from a person aged 18-60 years who received the Ad26.COV2.S COVID-19 vaccine or a placebo. The CDR3 DNA is TGTGCCAGCAGCCAAGTCTGGGCTGAGAGCTCTGGAAACACCATATATTTT. Protein sequence: CASSQVWAESSGNTIYF.